The 29 T cell receptor beta chains below come from one sample, sequenced in a study of blood T cell repertoires in COVID-19. Libraries were prepared by immunoSEQ multiplex PCR; TCRdb keeps only in-frame clonotypes and omits some of them. The sample lists 230,000 or so clones; 80% to 90% were seen once. Specimen: PBMCs or T cells enriched from blood (not recorded which). Receptor source: a middle-aged woman with acute COVID-19.

The chain combines TRBV6-5 with TRBJ1-1; 9 bases map to TRBD1. Germline V gene data show CDR1 as MNHEY and CDR2 as SVGAGI. The V gene end was trimmed by 2 bases and the J gene end by 4 bases; junction bases not matched to a gene: 2. The CDR3 runs 14 residues. The CDR3 DNA follows: TGTGCCAGCAGTTACGAGACAGGGGGCACTGAAGCTTTCTTT. Translated: CASSYETGGTEAFF.

This sequence joins TRBV7-8 and TRBJ2-1, with 8 bases fitting TRBD2. V dropped 5 bases and J dropped 3; count of bases not matched to a gene: 6. Looked up from germline, CDR1 is SGHVS and CDR2 is FQNEAQ. CDR3 length: 15 residues. CDR3 bases: TGTGCCAGCAGCCGCCAGCGGGGGAGCTACAATGAGCAGTTCTTC. This gives the protein CASSRQRGSYNEQFF.

The chain recombines TRBV7-9 with TRBJ1-1; D is uncertain. CDR1 and CDR2 from the germline V gene are SEHNR and FQNEAQ (reference sequence). This CDR3 spans 17 amino acids. V shed 4 bases and J shed 5 bases, with 23 bases lying between them. The chain's CDR3 is CASSCIPMLRLRTEAFF. The CDR3 nucleotides read TGTGCCAGCAGCTGTATCCCGATGTTGAGGCTCCGGACTGAAGCTTTCTTT.

The CDR3 nucleotides are TGTGCCAGCTCCGGCGGGTGGGGTCAAGGGAACACTGAAGCTTTCTTT. Residues: CASSGGWGQGNTEAFF. The V gene is TRBV18, the J gene TRBJ1-1; D gene ambiguous. This CDR3 contains 16 residues. Per germline, CDR1 KGHSH and CDR2 LQKENI. Trimming removed 6 bases from V and 1 base from J, with 18 bases in between.

This rearrangement joins TRBV4-1 to TRBJ1-4, with no clear D. V lost 0 bases and J 7 bases, leaving 12 bases between the germline ends. This CDR3 is 15 amino acids long. Germline V gives CDR1 MGHRA, CDR2 YSYEKL. CDR3: CASSQDRLAPEKLFF. The CDR3 nucleotides are TGCGCCAGCAGCCAAGATCGGCTAGCCCCTGAAAAACTGTTTTTT.

The rearrangement links TRBV20-1 to TRBJ1-1; D is unclear. The CDR3 extends over 11 amino acids. The germline gives CDR1 DFQATT, CDR2 SNEGSKA (reference sequence). The CDR3 DNA is TGCATCGGACTGGTGAACACTGAAGCTTTCTTT. It translates to CIGLVNTEAFF.

This clone was observed once. The chain combines TRBV3-1 (or the pseudogene TRBV3-2) with TRBJ1-2, with TRBD1 as a possible D gene (6 bases). CDR3 length: 11 amino acids. The germline gives CDR1 LGHDT, CDR2 YNNKEL (reference sequence). Trimming removed 5 bases at V and 9 bases at J, with 10 bases between. CDR3 in amino acids: CASSSGASYTF. CDR3 DNA sequence: TGTGCCAGCAGCTCAGGGGCAAGCTACACCTTC.

This rearrangement joins TRBV5-4 to TRBJ2-2, with 11 bases fitting TRBD2. CDR1 is SGHNT, CDR2 YYREEE, per germline (reference sequence). V shed 7 bases, J shed 7 bases, and the junction held 9 bases outside the gene matches. This CDR3 contains 15 residues. CDR3 nucleotides: TGTGCCAGCGGATTAGCGGGGGGGCCCGTCGGGGAGCTGTTTTTT. Amino acids: CASGLAGGPVGELFF.

The chain combines TRBV2 with TRBJ2-1; D unclear. There are 14 residues in the CDR3. Trimming took 8 bases from V and 10 from J, leaving 21 bases between them. The germline V gene encodes CDR1 SNHLY and CDR2 FYNNEI. The CDR3 spells CASPTAGSVAEQFF. Here the CDR3 DNA reads TGTGCCAGCCCGACTGCCGGGTCGGTGGCCGAGCAGTTCTTC.

The CDR3 is CASSPSAGSNTGELFF. The CDR3 DNA follows: TGTGCCAGCAGTCCTAGCGCGGGTTCTAACACCGGGGAGCTGTTTTTT. V gene TRBV11-2 combines with J gene TRBJ2-2; TRBD2 is a possible D gene (6 bases). The CDR3 runs 16 residues. Trimming pared 6 bases from V and 2 bases from J, leaving 16 bases between. Germline loops: CDR1 SGHAT, CDR2 FQNNGV.

About this clone: Other DNA sequences in this specimen translate into the identical CDR3. J is TRBJ1-1 and V is TRBV7-9; D is perhaps TRBD1 (5 bases). The CDR3 is made up of 14 amino acids. Per the germline V gene, CDR1 is SEHNR and CDR2 is FQNEAQ (reference sequence). The ends were cut back, 5 bases at V and 1 base at J, with 11 bases in the middle. CDR3 sequence (DNA): TGTGCCAGCAGCCTAGGCGGGGGGAACACTGAAGCTTTCTTT. This sequence encodes CASSLGGGNTEAFF.

The chain combines TRBV2 with TRBJ1-2; 8 positions agree with TRBD1. Germline V gene lookup returns CDR1 SNHLY and CDR2 FYNNEI. V lost 6 bases to trimming and J lost 6 bases; unmatched junction nucleotides: 9. CDR3 length equals 14 residues. The CDR3 DNA is TGTGCCAGCAGGTACAGACAGGGGTGGAATGGCTACACCTTC. Its protein is CASRYRQGWNGYTF.

V is TRBV19 and J is TRBJ1-1; 8 bases align to TRBD1. This CDR3 spans 15 amino acids. Germline CDR1 and CDR2: LNHDA and SQIVND (reference sequence). V was pared by 3 bases and J by 0 bases, with 3 bases of the junction left unmatched. The CDR3 DNA sequence: TGTGCCAGTAGTATGGCGACAGGGGTGAACACTGAAGCTTTCTTT. It translates to CASSMATGVNTEAFF.

The J gene is TRBJ1-3, the V gene TRBV15, with a weak D call TRBD1 (5 bases). The germline V and J ends were trimmed by 2 bases and 0 bases, with 17 bases remaining between them. The CDR3 sequence is 18 residues long. Germline values: CDR1 LNHNV, CDR2 YYDKDF (reference sequence). As DNA, the CDR3 is TGTGCCACCAGCAGATCGGGGGGACTCACGGCCTCTGGAAACACCATATATTTT. This codes for CATSRSGGLTASGNTIYF.

The chain links TRBV6-5 to TRBJ1-6, with D uncertain. The CDR3 loop spans 13 amino acids. In germline, CDR1 is MNHEY, CDR2 SVGAGI. Trimming removed 6 bases at V and 5 bases at J, with 8 bases between. The CDR3 loop is CASSRENNSPLHF. CDR3 nucleotides: TGTGCCAGCAGCCGAGAAAATAATTCACCCCTCCACTTT.

By its share, this clone is medium-sized. The chain uses TRBV4-1 and TRBJ1-1, with 8 bases matching TRBD1. Germline CDR1 is MGHRA and CDR2 is YSYEKL. The V gene end was trimmed by 4 bases and the J gene end by 0 bases; junction bases not matched to a gene: 4. This CDR3 spans 15 amino acids. The DNA for the CDR3 is TGCGCCAGCAGCCGGACAGGGACGTTGAACACTGAAGCTTTCTTT. It specifies CASSRTGTLNTEAFF.

In regard to this clone: The sample has other DNA sequences that encode this CDR3 too. The chain uses TRBV27 and TRBJ1-5; D may be TRBD1 (5 bases). The CDR3 extends over 13 amino acids. The V gene's germline CDR1 is MNHEY and CDR2 SMNVEV (reference sequence). The ends were cut back, 8 bases at V and 2 bases at J, with 10 bases in the middle. CDR3: CASSWGGNQPQHF. The DNA for the CDR3 is TGTGCCAGCTCTTGGGGGGGCAATCAGCCCCAGCATTTT.

Regarding this clone: Other DNA sequences of this sample code for an identical CDR3. The chain recombines TRBV5-8 with TRBJ2-3, with 12 bases identical to TRBD2. CDR1 is SGHTS, CDR2 YDEGEE, per germline. This CDR3 region has 17 residues. The V gene end was trimmed by 3 bases and the J gene end by 3 bases; junction bases not matched to a gene: 8. This chain's CDR3 is CASSSDLLAGGTDTQYF. DNA of the CDR3: TGTGCCAGCAGCTCGGACCTACTAGCGGGGGGTACAGATACGCAGTATTTT.

V usage is TRBV10-2 and J usage is TRBJ2-2; no clear D. Germline CDR1 WSHSY, CDR2 SAAADI. V was cut by 5 bases and J by 4 bases, with 11 bases left in between. There are 14 residues in the CDR3. The DNA of the CDR3 is TGCGCCAGCAGTCTTAGATTATTCACCGGGGAGCTGTTTTTT. It encodes CASSLRLFTGELFF.

The V call is TRBV5-5, the J call TRBJ1-2; maybe TRBD1 (6 bases). V was shortened by 3 bases and J by 2 bases, with 11 bases between the two germline ends. This CDR3 is built from 14 residues. Germline V gene data show CDR1 as SGHKS and CDR2 as YYEKEE (reference sequence). Here the CDR3 DNA reads TGTGCCAGCAGCTCGGACAGTCTCAACTATGGCTACACCTTC. It translates to CASSSDSLNYGYTF. Using reference TRBV5-5 and TRBJ1-2 for the parts outside the CDR3, the full variable domain is DAGVTQSPTHLIKTRGQQVTLRCSPISGHKSVSWYQQVLGQGPQFIFQYYEKEERGRGNFPDRFSARQFPNYSSELNVNALLLGDSALYLCASSSDSLNYGYTFGSGTRLTVV.

This clone was seen only a few times. V is TRBV19 and J is TRBJ1-5, with TRBD1 matching over 8 bases. Trimming removed 4 bases from V and 4 bases from J; junction bases left unmatched: 6. Germline V gives CDR1 LNHDA, CDR2 SQIVND (reference sequence). The CDR3 extends over 15 amino acids. CDR3 sequence reads: CASSKDRERNQPQHF. In DNA, the CDR3 is TGTGCCAGTAGTAAGGACAGGGAGAGGAATCAGCCCCAGCATTTT.

V is TRBV3-1 (or the pseudogene TRBV3-2) and J is TRBJ1-6, with 12 bases that match TRBD1. CDR1 is LGHDT and CDR2 is YNNKEL in the germline V gene (reference sequence). This CDR3 has 19 amino acids. Trimming took 4 bases from V and 6 from J; bases not matched to a gene: 13. The CDR3 region has the DNA TGTGCCAGCAGCCCAGGAGGGACAGGGGGCCCCTCTATTAATTCACCCCTCCACTTT. Translated: CASSPGGTGGPSINSPLHF.

This chain uses TRBV7-3 with TRBJ1-2; D is ambiguous. In germline, CDR1 is SGHTA, CDR2 FQGTGA. V lost 0 bases, J lost 13 bases, and 15 bases lay in between. The CDR3 sequence is 13 residues long. CDR3 nucleotide sequence: TGTGCCAGCAGCTTAACGAATCCAGTGCATTTCACCTTC. Translated: CASSLTNPVHFTF. Drawing the rest from reference TRBV7-3 and TRBJ1-2, the complete variable domain is GAGVSQTPSNKVTEKGKYVELRCDPISGHTALYWYRQSLGQGPEFLIYFQGTGAADDSGLPNDRFFAVRPEGSVSTLKIQRTERGDSAVYLCASSLTNPVHFTFGSGTRLTVV.

CDR3 nucleotides: TGTGCCGGGCAAAGACAGCGAAACTATGGCTACACCTTC. Protein sequence: CAGQRQRNYGYTF. V usage is TRBV19 and J usage is TRBJ1-2; D possibly corresponds to TRBD1 (5 bases). Germline CDR1 and CDR2: LNHDA and SQIVND (reference sequence). There are 13 residues in the CDR3. V shed 11 bases and J shed 2 bases, with 15 bases lying between them.

The CDR3 reads CASSDVLTGNGYTF. The DNA for the CDR3 is TGTGCCAGCAGTGACGTACTGACAGGGAACGGCTACACCTTC. The chain employs TRBV2 and TRBJ1-2; 7 bases line up with TRBD1. J gave up 8 bases and V 3 bases, and 9 bases lay outside the gene matches. This CDR3 has 14 residues. CDR1 is SNHLY, CDR2 FYNNEI, per germline.

The J gene is TRBJ1-5, the V gene TRBV30; D unclear. The germline V gene encodes CDR1 GTSNPN and CDR2 SVGIG (reference sequence). With 2 bases removed from V and 3 bases from J, the gap between germline ends came to 8 bases. The CDR3 is made up of 13 amino acids. The CDR3 DNA follows: TGTGCCTGGAGTTTAGATGACAATCAGCCCCAGCATTTT. As protein: CAWSLDDNQPQHF.

This clone showed up just once. This chain links TRBV9 with TRBJ2-2, with TRBD2 matching 7 bases. Germline CDR1 is SGDLS and CDR2 is YYNGEE. With 4 bases clipped from V and 3 bases from J, the junction kept 6 bases outside the gene matches. CDR3 length: 15 amino acids. The DNA for the CDR3 is TGTGCCAGCAGCCACGGGACTAATTACACCGGGGAGCTGTTTTTT. Translation: CASSHGTNYTGELFF.

J is TRBJ2-6 and V is TRBV19, with 9 bases lining up with TRBD1. The CDR3 length is 20 residues. The germline CDR1 and CDR2 sequences are LNHDA and SQIVND (reference sequence). V lost 9 bases, J lost 0 bases, and 18 bases stayed unmatched. The CDR3: CASPQGARVPSRSGANVLTF. CDR3 nucleotide sequence: TGTGCCAGCCCACAGGGGGCGAGGGTTCCTTCTCGCTCTGGGGCCAACGTCCTGACTTTC.

The V call is TRBV25-1, the J call TRBJ2-6; D not resolved. CDR1 MGHDK and CDR2 SYGVNS come from the germline V gene. The CDR3 has 13 residues. Between the trimmed V and J ends, which lost 6 bases and 2 bases, there was a span of 5 bases. The CDR3 DNA reads as TGTGCCAGCAGCGTTGCTGGGGCCAACGTCCTGACTTTC. Encoded protein: CASSVAGANVLTF.